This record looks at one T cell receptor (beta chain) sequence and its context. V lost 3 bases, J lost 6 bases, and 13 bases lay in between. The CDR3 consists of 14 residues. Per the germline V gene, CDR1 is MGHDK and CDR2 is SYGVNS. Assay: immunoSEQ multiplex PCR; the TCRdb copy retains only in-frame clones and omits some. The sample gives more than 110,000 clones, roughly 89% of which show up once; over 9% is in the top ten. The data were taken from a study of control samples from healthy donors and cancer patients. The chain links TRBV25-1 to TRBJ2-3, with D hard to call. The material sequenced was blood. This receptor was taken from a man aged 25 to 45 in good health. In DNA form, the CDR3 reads TGTGCCAGCAGTGACAAGGCCCGATCGGATACGCAGTATTTT. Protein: CASSDKARSDTQYF.